This is a list of T cell receptor beta chains from one sample in a study of cytomegalovirus exposure and HLA in healthy donors. Sequencing used immunoSEQ multiplex PCR; TCRdb keeps in-frame clones, though not all of them. Seen here are about 190,000 clones, 65% to 90% observed once, and the top ten hold less than 0.35%. The sequenced sample was PBMCs. All receptors come from a woman between 25 and 40 years old in good health and CMV-seronegative. Both conserved end residues are part of each CDR3. Fields, in order: V gene, J gene, clone size, D gene, CDR3 DNA, CDR3 protein. The D gene is left open where the match is weak. Size is stated for part of the rows, as once, few or many counts, or as a class when the clone is expanded.

V gene: TRBV6-5; J gene: TRBJ2-1; clone size: .; D gene: .; CDR3 DNA: TGTGCCAGCAGTTACGGTTTAGCAAATGAGCAGTTCTTC; CDR3 protein: CASSYGLANEQFF
V gene: TRBV19; J gene: TRBJ1-2; clone size: .; D gene: .; CDR3 DNA: TGTGCCAGTAGTCCCGGACAGTATGGCTACACCTTC; CDR3 protein: CASSPGQYGYTF
V gene: TRBV2; J gene: TRBJ1-2; clone size: .; D gene: .; CDR3 DNA: TGTGCCATCCGATCCGGTTTTGGCTACACCTTC; CDR3 protein: CAIRSGFGYTF
V gene: TRBV28; J gene: TRBJ2-1; clone size: .; D gene: .; CDR3 DNA: TGTGCCAGCAGAGTGGCAAATGAGCAGTTCTTC; CDR3 protein: CASRVANEQFF
V gene: TRBV28; J gene: TRBJ2-5; clone size: .; D gene: TRBD2; CDR3 DNA: TGTGCCAGCAGTTTTAGCGGGGGGATCCAAGAGACCCAGTACTTC; CDR3 protein: CASSFSGGIQETQYF
V gene: TRBV2; J gene: TRBJ2-5; clone size: .; D gene: TRBD2; CDR3 DNA: TGTGCCAGCAGTGGAGAGACTAGCGGGAGTATAGAGACCCAGTACTTC; CDR3 protein: CASSGETSGSIETQYF
V gene: TRBV28; J gene: TRBJ2-7; clone size: once; D gene: .; CDR3 DNA: TGTGCCAGCAGTCCGATCGGGACACTGAACTCCTACGAGCAGTACTTC; CDR3 protein: CASSPIGTLNSYEQYF
V gene: TRBV27; J gene: TRBJ2-2; clone size: .; D gene: TRBD1; CDR3 DNA: TGTGCCAGCAGGAATTTCGGACAGGGGAGGACCGGGGAGCTGTTTTTT; CDR3 protein: CASRNFGQGRTGELFF
V gene: TRBV6-5; J gene: TRBJ2-5; clone size: .; D gene: .; CDR3 DNA: TGTGCCAGCAGTCTAAGAGAGACCCAGTACTTC; CDR3 protein: CASSLRETQYF
V gene: TRBV6-1; J gene: TRBJ1-5; clone size: .; D gene: TRBD1; CDR3 DNA: TGTGCCAGCACCCTAGACAGGGGGTACAATCAGCCCCAGCATTTT; CDR3 protein: CASTLDRGYNQPQHF
V gene: TRBV4-2; J gene: TRBJ1-3; clone size: .; D gene: .; CDR3 DNA: TGTGCCAGCAGCCAGCGCCTCGGGAGTGGAAACACCATATATTTT; CDR3 protein: CASSQRLGSGNTIYF
V gene: TRBV6-5; J gene: TRBJ2-7; clone size: few; D gene: TRBD2; CDR3 DNA: TGTGCCAGCAGTTACTCCGAGACTAGCGGTTCGTACGAGCAGTACTTC; CDR3 protein: CASSYSETSGSYEQYF
V gene: TRBV4-1; J gene: TRBJ2-7; clone size: .; D gene: TRBD2; CDR3 DNA: TGCGCCAGCAGCCAAGCACTAGCGGGAGTATACGAGCAGTACTTC; CDR3 protein: CASSQALAGVYEQYF
V gene: TRBV5-4; J gene: TRBJ2-1; clone size: once; D gene: .; CDR3 DNA: TGTGCCAGCAGCTTGGACGGGTACAATGAGCAGTTCTTC; CDR3 protein: CASSLDGYNEQFF
V gene: TRBV30; J gene: TRBJ2-6; clone size: few; D gene: TRBD1; CDR3 DNA: TGTGCCTGGAGGGACAGGGGAGCCGGGGCCAACGTCCTGACTTTC; CDR3 protein: CAWRDRGAGANVLTF
V gene: TRBV7-2; J gene: TRBJ1-1; clone size: once; D gene: .; CDR3 DNA: TGTGCCAGCAGCTACCACCGGACTGAAGCTTTCTTT; CDR3 protein: CASSYHRTEAFF
V gene: TRBV5-1; J gene: TRBJ2-1; clone size: .; D gene: TRBD2; CDR3 DNA: TGCGCCAGCAGCTTATCTAGCGGGGGGGCAGGGAATGAGCAGTTCTTC; CDR3 protein: CASSLSSGGAGNEQFF
V gene: TRBV10-2; J gene: TRBJ2-1; clone size: .; D gene: TRBD2; CDR3 DNA: TGCGCCAGCAGTGCCCTCGAAGGGACTAGCGGAAACTACAATGAGCAGTTCTTC; CDR3 protein: CASSALEGTSGNYNEQFF
V gene: TRBV28; J gene: TRBJ2-7; clone size: .; D gene: .; CDR3 DNA: TGTGCCAGCAGTGAGAGCTCCTACGAGCAGTACTTC; CDR3 protein: CASSESSYEQYF
V gene: TRBV18; J gene: TRBJ2-1; clone size: .; D gene: TRBD2; CDR3 DNA: TGTGCCAGCTCCCCTAACCAAGGGACTACGGAGTTCTTC; CDR3 protein: CASSPNQGTTEFF
V gene: TRBV19; J gene: TRBJ1-5; clone size: .; D gene: .; CDR3 DNA: TGTGCCACTCACCAGGGGTTGTACCAGCCCCAGCATTTT; CDR3 protein: CATHQGLYQPQHF
V gene: TRBV2; J gene: TRBJ2-1; clone size: .; D gene: .; CDR3 DNA: TGTGCCAGCAGAGCAACAGGTTCTCCCTACAATGAGCAGTTCTTC; CDR3 protein: CASRATGSPYNEQFF
V gene: TRBV7-9; J gene: TRBJ1-1; clone size: .; D gene: .; CDR3 DNA: TGTGCCAGCAGCTTAGTGAGAGAGAACACTGAAGCTTTCTTT; CDR3 protein: CASSLVRENTEAFF
V gene: TRBV28; J gene: TRBJ1-2; clone size: .; D gene: .; CDR3 DNA: TGTGCCAGCAGTTTCCACCGATCCCTAAGTGGCTACACCTTC; CDR3 protein: CASSFHRSLSGYTF
V gene: TRBV28; J gene: TRBJ2-7; clone size: .; D gene: .; CDR3 DNA: TGTGCCAGCAGTAAGGGGCCCAACGAGCAGTACTTC; CDR3 protein: CASSKGPNEQYF
V gene: TRBV27; J gene: TRBJ2-1; clone size: .; D gene: TRBD2; CDR3 DNA: TGTGCCAGCACCACTCTCGTGACTAGCGGGGGGGCTGTCTCCTACAATGAGCAGTTCTTC; CDR3 protein: CASTTLVTSGGAVSYNEQFF
V gene: TRBV15; J gene: TRBJ2-2; clone size: .; D gene: .; CDR3 DNA: TGTGCCACCAGCAGAGACAAAGTAGCCGGGGAGCTGTTTTTT; CDR3 protein: CATSRDKVAGELFF
V gene: TRBV11-2; J gene: TRBJ2-1; clone size: .; D gene: .; CDR3 DNA: TGTGCCAGCAGCTTAGGGGGACAACGAAACAATGAGCAGTTCTTC; CDR3 protein: CASSLGGQRNNEQFF
V gene: TRBV7-6; J gene: TRBJ2-7; clone size: .; D gene: TRBD1; CDR3 DNA: TGTGCCAGCAGCCCTAGAGAGGGGGCGTCCTACGAGCAGTACTTC; CDR3 protein: CASSPREGASYEQYF
V gene: TRBV6-1; J gene: TRBJ1-3; clone size: .; D gene: .; CDR3 DNA: TGTGCCAGCAGTGGACAATCCGGGGCTGGAAACACCATATATTTT; CDR3 protein: CASSGQSGAGNTIYF
V gene: TRBV19; J gene: TRBJ2-5; clone size: few; D gene: TRBD1; CDR3 DNA: TGTGCCAGTAGCCCCGGACAGGCCCAAGAGACCCAGTACTTC; CDR3 protein: CASSPGQAQETQYF
V gene: TRBV6-5; J gene: TRBJ2-1; clone size: .; D gene: TRBD2; CDR3 DNA: TGTGCCAGCAGTCCGGCCCCGGGGGGATACAATGAGCAGTTCTTC; CDR3 protein: CASSPAPGGYNEQFF
V gene: TRBV14; J gene: TRBJ1-6; clone size: .; D gene: .; CDR3 DNA: TGTGCCAGCTTTACAGGAAGATGTTCACCCCTCCACTTT; CDR3 protein: CASFTGRCSPLHF
V gene: TRBV21-1; J gene: TRBJ1-5; clone size: .; D gene: .; CDR3 DNA: TGTGCCAGCAGCAAAGAGCGGGACAGGTTTAGCAATCAGCCCCAGCATTTT; CDR3 protein: CASSKERDRFSNQPQHF
V gene: TRBV5-6; J gene: TRBJ1-6; clone size: .; D gene: .; CDR3 DNA: TGTGCCAGCAGCTTGCCGGGGGGCTCCTATAATTCACCCCTCCACTTT; CDR3 protein: CASSLPGGSYNSPLHF
V gene: TRBV20-1; J gene: TRBJ2-1; clone size: .; D gene: .; CDR3 DNA: TGCAGCTGGCAGGGCGTTGAGCAGTTCTTC; CDR3 protein: CSWQGVEQFF
V gene: TRBV18; J gene: TRBJ2-4; clone size: .; D gene: .; CDR3 DNA: TGTGCCAGCACGCTAACAGCCGGAATTCAGTACTTC; CDR3 protein: CASTLTAGIQYF
V gene: TRBV7-7; J gene: TRBJ2-5; clone size: .; D gene: TRBD2; CDR3 DNA: TGTGCTAGCAGCTTAGGGACTAGCGGGGGGGCCTTGGAGACCCAGTACTTC; CDR3 protein: CASSLGTSGGALETQYF
V gene: TRBV5-1; J gene: TRBJ1-3; clone size: .; D gene: TRBD1; CDR3 DNA: TGCGCCAGCAGCTTGGGGGACAGTCCTGGAAACACCATATATTTT; CDR3 protein: CASSLGDSPGNTIYF
V gene: TRBV10-3; J gene: TRBJ2-7; clone size: .; D gene: .; CDR3 DNA: TGTGCCATCAGTGAGTCTCGGGAATATAACTACTACGAGCAGTACTTC; CDR3 protein: CAISESREYNYYEQYF
V gene: TRBV28; J gene: TRBJ2-3; clone size: .; D gene: .; CDR3 DNA: TGTGCCAGCAGTTCGGCAGGGATGCAGTATTTT; CDR3 protein: CASSSAGMQYF
V gene: TRBV6-5; J gene: TRBJ2-1; clone size: .; D gene: TRBD2; CDR3 DNA: TGTGCCAGCAGTTACTCTGGGGCGGGAGTCTTGTATGAGCAGTTCTTC; CDR3 protein: CASSYSGAGVLYEQFF
V gene: TRBV29-1; J gene: TRBJ2-3; clone size: .; D gene: .; CDR3 DNA: TGCAGCGCGGGACTTCCATCAGATACGCAGTATTTT; CDR3 protein: CSAGLPSDTQYF
V gene: TRBV4-1; J gene: TRBJ2-7; clone size: .; D gene: .; CDR3 DNA: TGCGCCAGCAGCCAGCCAGGGGCCTACGAGCAGTACTTC; CDR3 protein: CASSQPGAYEQYF
V gene: TRBV28; J gene: TRBJ1-1; clone size: few; D gene: .; CDR3 DNA: TGTGCCAGCAGTCCGTCAGGTTTCTGGGACACTGAAGCTTTCTTT; CDR3 protein: CASSPSGFWDTEAFF
V gene: TRBV4-2; J gene: TRBJ2-2; clone size: .; D gene: TRBD2; CDR3 DNA: TGTGCCAGCAGCCGGCGGCTAGGACTAGCGGGGGACCGCACGAACACCGGGGAGCTGTTTTTT; CDR3 protein: CASSRRLGLAGDRTNTGELFF
V gene: TRBV7-8; J gene: TRBJ2-1; clone size: .; D gene: TRBD2; CDR3 DNA: TGTGCCAGCAGCTTAGTAGCTAGCGGGGGGGCCAATGAGCAGTTCTTC; CDR3 protein: CASSLVASGGANEQFF
V gene: TRBV7-9; J gene: TRBJ2-7; clone size: few; D gene: .; CDR3 DNA: TGTGCCAGCAGCTTAGGTGACTGGGCCTACGAGCAGTACTTC; CDR3 protein: CASSLGDWAYEQYF
V gene: TRBV6-1; J gene: TRBJ2-7; clone size: .; D gene: TRBD2; CDR3 DNA: TGTGCCAGCAGTGATAAGCTAGCGGGGTACGAGCAGTACTTC; CDR3 protein: CASSDKLAGYEQYF
V gene: TRBV6-1; J gene: TRBJ2-1; clone size: .; D gene: .; CDR3 DNA: TGTGCCAGCAACCTCTTAGAAAGCTCCTACAATGAGCAGTTCTTC; CDR3 protein: CASNLLESSYNEQFF
V gene: TRBV4-1; J gene: TRBJ1-5; clone size: .; D gene: .; CDR3 DNA: TGCGCCAGCAGCCACCGATACACCCTCGACAGCCGGTATAGCAATCAGCCCCAGCATTTT; CDR3 protein: CASSHRYTLDSRYSNQPQHF
V gene: TRBV6-5; J gene: TRBJ2-7; clone size: few; D gene: TRBD1; CDR3 DNA: TGTGCCAGCAGTTACTCCGACAGGGTGCACTACGAGCAGTACTTC; CDR3 protein: CASSYSDRVHYEQYF
V gene: TRBV6-1; J gene: TRBJ2-7; clone size: .; D gene: TRBD2; CDR3 DNA: TGTGCCGTGACTAGCTTTTTCCACGAGCAGTACTTC; CDR3 protein: CAVTSFFHEQYF
V gene: TRBV27; J gene: TRBJ2-5; clone size: .; D gene: .; CDR3 DNA: TGTGCCAGCAGGGTAGGGGGAGGGGGGACCCAGTACTTC; CDR3 protein: CASRVGGGGTQYF
V gene: TRBV10-2; J gene: TRBJ2-1; clone size: .; D gene: .; CDR3 DNA: TGCGCCAGCAGTATGCGACAGGTCTACAATGAGCAGTTCTTC; CDR3 protein: CASSMRQVYNEQFF